This T cell receptor beta chain emerged from a study of blood T cell repertoires in COVID-19. Study in general: Acute and convalescent COVID-19 samples came from the United States, Italy and Spain.

Participant ages covered roughly 18 to 89 years across 20 to 30 US areas. The study assigned cohorts using participant-reported clinical history. Each recovered donor of Cohort 3 presented with two negative PCRs, clearance, or symptom resolution. Repertoires were generated with immunoSEQ multiplex PCR, while TCRdb's copy carries only in-frame clones and drops some. Found here are roughly 250,000 clones, 85% to 90% of them singletons; the top ten hold roughly 10%. The material sequenced was PBMCs or T cells enriched from blood (not recorded which). This receptor was taken from a man aged 35 to 55 who had recovered from COVID-19.

CDR3 coding DNA: TGTGCCAGCAGTGATTCAGGGGAAGGTCATGGAAAACTGTTTTTT. Its protein is CASSDSGEGHGKLFF. The rearrangement joins TRBV6-1 to TRBJ1-4; tentatively, D is TRBD1 (6 bases). With 3 bases removed from V and 10 bases from J, the gap between germline ends came to 18 bases. The CDR3 spans 15 residues. Germline V CDR1 and CDR2: MNHNS, SASEGT.